Listed here is a single TCR beta chain. Its antigen is not known. The data were taken from a study of blood T cells in healthy people across ages. It was with a sample-barcoded 5' primer and a J-beta primer mix that a second PCR of roughly 6 to 12 cycles was run. TCRdb ran MiXCR on the 5' RACE reads and lists one entry per CDR3 protein. Among approximately 1.5 million distinct CDR3 sequences, approximately 39% were seen once, and the ten largest hold approximately 4%. Study-level results: Naive and antigen-experienced cells could not be conclusively compared, given unsorted PBMCs. Fewer expanded clones and more diversity marked long-lived versus aged donors. Per million T cells, TCR beta diversity dropped roughly linearly as age increased.

The study drew donors from healthy Caucasian individuals in Russia aged 6 to 90. The CDR3 runs to 13 residues. V lost 3 bases and J lost 9; bases outside the gene matches: 6. Germline CDR1 and CDR2: SGDLS and YYNGEE. V is TRBV9 and J is TRBJ2-1, with TRBD2 matching over 7 bases. Sequencing was carried out using blood. This clonotype originated in a woman aged 18-30 years in good health. CDR3 sequence: CASSAYLAAEQFF. The CDR3 DNA sequence: TGTGCCAGCAGCGCGTATCTAGCGGCTGAGCAGTTCTTC.